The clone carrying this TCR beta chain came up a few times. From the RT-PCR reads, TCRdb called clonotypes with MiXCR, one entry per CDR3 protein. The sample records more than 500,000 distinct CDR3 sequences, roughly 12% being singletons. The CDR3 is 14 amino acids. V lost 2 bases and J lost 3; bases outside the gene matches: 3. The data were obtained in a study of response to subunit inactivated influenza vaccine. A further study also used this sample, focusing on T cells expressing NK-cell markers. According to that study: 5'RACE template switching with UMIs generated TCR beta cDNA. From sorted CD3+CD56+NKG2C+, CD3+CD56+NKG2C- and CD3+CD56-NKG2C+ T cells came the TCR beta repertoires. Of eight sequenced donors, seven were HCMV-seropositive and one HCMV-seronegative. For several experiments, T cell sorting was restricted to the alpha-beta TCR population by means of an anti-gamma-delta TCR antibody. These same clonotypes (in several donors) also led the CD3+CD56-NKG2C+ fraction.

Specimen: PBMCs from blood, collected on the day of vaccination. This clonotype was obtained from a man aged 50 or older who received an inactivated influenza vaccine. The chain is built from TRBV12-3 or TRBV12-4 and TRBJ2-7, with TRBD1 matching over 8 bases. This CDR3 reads CASSLRTGFYEQYF. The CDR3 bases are TGTGCCAGCAGTTTACGGACAGGGTTCTACGAGCAGTACTTC.